This T cell receptor (beta chain) was retrieved from a study of CD8 T cells in ankylosing spondylitis. A note on this clonotype: Its antigen is unidentified.

Each TCR beta library was made by quantitative 5'-RACE that incorporated molecular barcodes. TCRdb called the 5' RACE reads again in MiXCR, with one record for every CDR3 protein. The table lists 200,000 to 250,000 distinct CDR3 sequences, roughly 6.6% of them singletons, with 12% to 15% in the top ten. The germline V gene encodes CDR1 LNHDA and CDR2 SQIVND (reference sequence). This CDR3 has 15 residues. V gave up 1 base and J gave up 4 bases; unmatched junction bases: 1. The study, taken as a whole, reports: Clones tied to disease were said to be significantly enriched in matched ankylosing spondylitis synovial fluid. Reports of some motif variants in reactive arthritis synovial fluid and blood predate this one. Eight highly homologous variants formed a TCR beta motif that appeared characteristic of ankylosing spondylitis blood. Relatively scarce in peripheral blood, disease-linked clones were CD8+.

The receptor was derived from a male donor with ankylosing spondylitis. Sequencing was carried out using blood, either unsorted or a sorted T cell fraction (not recorded which). The chain recombines TRBV19 with TRBJ2-7; TRBD2 matches 13 bases. The CDR3 sequence is CASSIGTSGRYEQYF. The CDR3 nucleotides are TGTGCCAGTAGTATAGGGACTAGCGGGAGATACGAGCAGTACTTC.